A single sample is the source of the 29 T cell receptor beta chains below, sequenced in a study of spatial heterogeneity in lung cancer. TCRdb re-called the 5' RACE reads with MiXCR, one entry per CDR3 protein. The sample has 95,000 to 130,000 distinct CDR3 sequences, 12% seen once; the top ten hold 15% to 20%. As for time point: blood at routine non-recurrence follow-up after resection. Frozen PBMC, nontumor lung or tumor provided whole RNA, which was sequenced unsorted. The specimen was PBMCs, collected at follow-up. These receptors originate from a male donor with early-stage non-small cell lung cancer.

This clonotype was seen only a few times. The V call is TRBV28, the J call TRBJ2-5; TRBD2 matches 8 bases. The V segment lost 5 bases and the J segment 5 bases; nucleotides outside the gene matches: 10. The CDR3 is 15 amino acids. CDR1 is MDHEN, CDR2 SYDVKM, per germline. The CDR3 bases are TGTGCCAGCAGTCCCCCGGGGGGGGCATATGAGACCCAGTACTTC. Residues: CASSPPGGAYETQYF.

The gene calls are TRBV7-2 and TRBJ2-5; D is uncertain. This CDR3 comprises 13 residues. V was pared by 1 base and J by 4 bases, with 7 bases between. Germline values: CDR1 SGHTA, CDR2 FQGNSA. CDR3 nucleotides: TGTGCCAGCAGCTTAGGGAAGGGAGAGACCCAGTACTTC. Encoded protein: CASSLGKGETQYF. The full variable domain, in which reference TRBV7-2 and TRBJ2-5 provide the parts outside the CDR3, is GAGVSQSPSNKVTEKGKDVELRCDPISGHTALYWYRQSLGQGLEFLIYFQGNSAPDKSGLPSDRFSAERTGGSVSTLTIQRTQQEDSAVYLCASSLGKGETQYFGPGTRLLVL.

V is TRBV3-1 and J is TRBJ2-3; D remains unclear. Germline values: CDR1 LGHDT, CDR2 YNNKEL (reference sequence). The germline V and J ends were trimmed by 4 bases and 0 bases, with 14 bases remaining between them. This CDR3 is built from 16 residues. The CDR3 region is CASSPRPYSSTDTQYF. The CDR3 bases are TGTGCCAGCAGCCCTCGTCCATATTCGAGCACAGATACGCAGTATTTT.

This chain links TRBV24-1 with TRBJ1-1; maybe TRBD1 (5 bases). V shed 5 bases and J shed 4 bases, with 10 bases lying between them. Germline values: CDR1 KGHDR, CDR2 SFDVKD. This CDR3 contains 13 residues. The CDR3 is CATSAGYSTEAFF. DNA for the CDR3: TGTGCCACCAGTGCAGGGTATAGCACTGAAGCTTTCTTT.

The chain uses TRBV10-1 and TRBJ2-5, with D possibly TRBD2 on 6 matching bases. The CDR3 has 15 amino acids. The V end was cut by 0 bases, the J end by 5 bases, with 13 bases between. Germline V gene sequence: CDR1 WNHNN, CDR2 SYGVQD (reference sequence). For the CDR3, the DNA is TGCGCCAGCAGTGAGTCGTCTAGACGGGGGGAGACCCAGTACTTC. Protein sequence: CASSESSRRGETQYF.

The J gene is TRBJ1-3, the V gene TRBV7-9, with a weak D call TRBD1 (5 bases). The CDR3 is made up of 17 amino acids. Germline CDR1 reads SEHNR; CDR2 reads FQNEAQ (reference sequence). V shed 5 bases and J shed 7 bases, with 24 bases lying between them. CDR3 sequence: CASSPGGGTELRNTIYF. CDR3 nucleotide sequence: TGTGCCAGCAGCCCCGGGGGAGGGACGGAATTACGGAACACCATATATTTT.

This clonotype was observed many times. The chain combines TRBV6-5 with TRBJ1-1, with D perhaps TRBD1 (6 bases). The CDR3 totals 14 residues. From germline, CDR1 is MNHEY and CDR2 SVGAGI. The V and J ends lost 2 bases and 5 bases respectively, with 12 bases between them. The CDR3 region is CASSYVPGHTEAFF. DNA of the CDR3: TGTGCCAGCAGTTACGTCCCGGGACATACTGAAGCTTTCTTT.

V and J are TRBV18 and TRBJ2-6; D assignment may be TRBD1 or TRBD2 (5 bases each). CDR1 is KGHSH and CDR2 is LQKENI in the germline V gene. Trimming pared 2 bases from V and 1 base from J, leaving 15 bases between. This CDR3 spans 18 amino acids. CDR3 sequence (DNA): TGTGCCAGCTCACCATTTTGGGGACGGGCATCTGGGGCCAACGTCCTGACTTTC. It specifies CASSPFWGRASGANVLTF.

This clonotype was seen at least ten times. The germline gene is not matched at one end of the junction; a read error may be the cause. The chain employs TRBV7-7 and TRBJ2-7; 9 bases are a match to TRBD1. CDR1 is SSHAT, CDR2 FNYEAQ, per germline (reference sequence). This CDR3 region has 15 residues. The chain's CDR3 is CASSSGTGSGYEQYF. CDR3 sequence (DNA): TGTGCTAGCAGCTCTGGGACAGGGAGTGGCTACGAGCAGTACTTC.

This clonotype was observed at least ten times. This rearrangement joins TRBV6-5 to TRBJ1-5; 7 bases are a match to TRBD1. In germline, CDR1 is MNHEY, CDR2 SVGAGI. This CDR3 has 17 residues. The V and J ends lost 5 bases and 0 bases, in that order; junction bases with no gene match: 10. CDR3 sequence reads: CASSQTGVLNSNQPQHF. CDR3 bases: TGTGCCAGCAGTCAAACAGGGGTCCTAAATAGCAATCAGCCCCAGCATTTT.

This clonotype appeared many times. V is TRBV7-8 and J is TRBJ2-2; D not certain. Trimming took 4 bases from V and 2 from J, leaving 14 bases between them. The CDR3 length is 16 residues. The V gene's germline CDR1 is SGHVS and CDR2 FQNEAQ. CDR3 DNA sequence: TGTGCCAGCAGCTCCCCCCGACTTCTAAACACCGGGGAGCTGTTTTTT. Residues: CASSSPRLLNTGELFF.

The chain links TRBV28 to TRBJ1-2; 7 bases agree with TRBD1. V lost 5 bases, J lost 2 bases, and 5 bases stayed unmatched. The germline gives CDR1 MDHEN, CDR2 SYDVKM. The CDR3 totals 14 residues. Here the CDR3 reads CASSLTGTNYGYTF. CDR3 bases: TGTGCCAGCAGTCTGACAGGGACCAACTATGGCTACACCTTC.

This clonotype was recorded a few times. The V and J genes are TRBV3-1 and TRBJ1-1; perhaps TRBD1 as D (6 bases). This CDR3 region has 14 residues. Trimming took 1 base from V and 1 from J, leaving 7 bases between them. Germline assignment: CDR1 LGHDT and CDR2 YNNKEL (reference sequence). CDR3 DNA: TGTGCCAGCAGCCAAGTACAGGGGAACACTGAAGCTTTCTTT. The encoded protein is CASSQVQGNTEAFF.

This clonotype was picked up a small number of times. The DNA for the CDR3 is TGTGCCAGCAGCGCGACGCACGAGCAGTACTTC. Translation gives CASSATHEQYF. This chain links TRBV11-3 with TRBJ2-7; D call uncertain. This CDR3 has 11 amino acids. Per the germline V gene, CDR1 is SGHNT and CDR2 is YENEEA. With 5 bases removed from V and 5 bases from J, the gap between germline ends came to 7 bases.

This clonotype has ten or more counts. This chain's CDR3 is CASSLGGANTGELFF. The DNA of the CDR3 is TGTGCCAGCAGCCTTGGGGGGGCGAACACCGGGGAGCTGTTTTTT. The chain is built from TRBV4-2 and TRBJ2-2; 7 nucleotides match TRBD2. The CDR3 runs 15 residues. V trimming: 4 bases; J trimming: 0 bases; junction bases outside the gene matches: 2. Per germline, CDR1 LGHNA and CDR2 YNFKEQ.

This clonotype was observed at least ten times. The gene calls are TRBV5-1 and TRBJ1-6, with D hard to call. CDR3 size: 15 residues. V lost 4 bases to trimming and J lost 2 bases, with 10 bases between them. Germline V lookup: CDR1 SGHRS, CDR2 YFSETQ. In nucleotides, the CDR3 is TGCGCCAGCAGCCCGGATTGGCCCTATAATTCACCCCTCCACTTT. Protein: CASSPDWPYNSPLHF.

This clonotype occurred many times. The CDR3 here is CSASSETYEQYF. The CDR3 DNA reads TGCAGTGCGAGTAGCGAGACCTACGAGCAGTACTTC. The chain carries TRBV20-1 and TRBJ2-7, with D possibly being TRBD2 (5 bases). The CDR3 totals 12 residues. Trimming cost V 6 bases and J 2 bases, with 11 bases left between them. In germline, CDR1 is DFQATT, CDR2 SNEGSKA (reference sequence).

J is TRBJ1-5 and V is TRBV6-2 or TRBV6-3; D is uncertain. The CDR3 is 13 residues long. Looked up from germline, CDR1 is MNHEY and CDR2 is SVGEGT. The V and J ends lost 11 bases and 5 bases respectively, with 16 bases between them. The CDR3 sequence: CASSAAEYQPQHF. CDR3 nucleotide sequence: TGTGCCTCTTCTGCGGCCGAGTATCAGCCCCAGCATTTT.

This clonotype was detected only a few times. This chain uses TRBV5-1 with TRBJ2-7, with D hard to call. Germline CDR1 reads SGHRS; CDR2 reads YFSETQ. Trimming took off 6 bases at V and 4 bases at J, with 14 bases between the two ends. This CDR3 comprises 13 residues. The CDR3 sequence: CASTERVGYEQYF. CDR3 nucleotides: TGCGCCAGCACCGAGAGAGTTGGTTACGAGCAGTACTTC.

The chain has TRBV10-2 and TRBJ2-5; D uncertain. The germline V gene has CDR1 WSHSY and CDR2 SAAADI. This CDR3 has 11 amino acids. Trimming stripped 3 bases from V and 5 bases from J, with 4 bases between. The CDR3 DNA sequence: TGCGCCAGCAGTGAAGGGGAGACCCAGTACTTC. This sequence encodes CASSEGETQYF.

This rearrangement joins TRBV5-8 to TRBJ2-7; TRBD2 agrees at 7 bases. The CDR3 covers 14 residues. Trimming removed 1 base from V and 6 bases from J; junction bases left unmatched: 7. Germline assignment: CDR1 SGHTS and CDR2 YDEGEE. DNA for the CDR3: TGTGCCAGCAGCTTGCCCGGACTAGTCCGCGAGCAGTACTTC. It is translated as CASSLPGLVREQYF.

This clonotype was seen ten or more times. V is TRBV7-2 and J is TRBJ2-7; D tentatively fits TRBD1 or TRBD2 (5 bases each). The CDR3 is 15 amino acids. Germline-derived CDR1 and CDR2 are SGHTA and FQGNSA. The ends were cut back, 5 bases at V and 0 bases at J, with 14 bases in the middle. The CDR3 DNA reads TGTGCCAGCAGCCCGCGGCCTGGGGGCTCCTACGAGCAGTACTTC. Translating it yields CASSPRPGGSYEQYF.

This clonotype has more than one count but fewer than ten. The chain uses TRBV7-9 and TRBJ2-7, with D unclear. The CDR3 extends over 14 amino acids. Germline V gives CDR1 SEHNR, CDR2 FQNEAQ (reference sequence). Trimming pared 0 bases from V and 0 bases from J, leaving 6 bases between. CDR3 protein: CASSLAGPSYEQYF. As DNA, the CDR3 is TGTGCCAGCAGCTTAGCAGGGCCCTCCTACGAGCAGTACTTC.

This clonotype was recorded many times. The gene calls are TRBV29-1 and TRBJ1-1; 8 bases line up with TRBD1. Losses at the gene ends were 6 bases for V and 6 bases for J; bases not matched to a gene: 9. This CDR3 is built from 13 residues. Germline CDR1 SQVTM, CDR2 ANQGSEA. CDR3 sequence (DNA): TGCAGCGTCGCCAATGCAGGGGGCTCTGAAGCTTTCTTT. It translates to CSVANAGGSEAFF.

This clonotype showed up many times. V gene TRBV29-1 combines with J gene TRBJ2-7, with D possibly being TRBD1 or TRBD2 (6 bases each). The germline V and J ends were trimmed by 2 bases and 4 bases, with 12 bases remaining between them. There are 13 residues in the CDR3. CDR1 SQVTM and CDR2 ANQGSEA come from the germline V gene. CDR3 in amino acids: CSVETRGGYEQYF. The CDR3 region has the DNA TGCAGCGTTGAAACGCGAGGGGGGTACGAGCAGTACTTC.

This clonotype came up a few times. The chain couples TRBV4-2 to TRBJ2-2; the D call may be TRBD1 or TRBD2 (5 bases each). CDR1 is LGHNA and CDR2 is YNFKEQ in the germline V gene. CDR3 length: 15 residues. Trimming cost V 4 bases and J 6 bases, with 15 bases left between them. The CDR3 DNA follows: TGTGCCAGCAGCCCGGGGACCTGGGCGGCCGGGGAGCTGTTTTTT. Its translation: CASSPGTWAAGELFF.

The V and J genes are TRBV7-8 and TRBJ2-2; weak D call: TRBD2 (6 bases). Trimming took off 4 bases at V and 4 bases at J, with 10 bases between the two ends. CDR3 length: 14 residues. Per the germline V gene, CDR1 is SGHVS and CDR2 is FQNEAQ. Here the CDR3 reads CASSSGLPTGELFF. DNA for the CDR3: TGTGCCAGCAGCTCGGGACTTCCCACCGGGGAGCTGTTTTTT.

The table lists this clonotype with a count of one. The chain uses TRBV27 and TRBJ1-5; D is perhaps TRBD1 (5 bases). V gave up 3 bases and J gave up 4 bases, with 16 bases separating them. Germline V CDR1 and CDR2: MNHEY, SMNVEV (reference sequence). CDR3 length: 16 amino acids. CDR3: CASSLNRLGGNQPQHF. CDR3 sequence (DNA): TGTGCCAGCAGTTTGAACAGGCTGGGGGGGAATCAGCCCCAGCATTTT.

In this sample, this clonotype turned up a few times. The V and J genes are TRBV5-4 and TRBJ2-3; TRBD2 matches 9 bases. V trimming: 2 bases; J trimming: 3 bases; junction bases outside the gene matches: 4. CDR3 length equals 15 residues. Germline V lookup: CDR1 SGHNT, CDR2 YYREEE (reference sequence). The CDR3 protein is CASSLEAGGTDTQYF. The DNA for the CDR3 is TGTGCCAGCAGCTTAGAAGCGGGGGGTACAGATACGCAGTATTTT.